Included here is one T cell receptor (beta chain) sequence, with context. PCR involved 60 Vbeta and 13 Jbeta primers. TCRdb's copy holds only in-frame clones and misses some; the assay was immunoSEQ multiplex PCR. The sample includes approximately 140,000 clones, around 60% seen only once; the top ten take about 7.1%. The sample is drawn from a study of cytomegalovirus exposure and HLA in healthy donors. Background on the study: HLA-typed donors were the source of 86 million or so unique TCRs held in an early data release.

The CDR3 has 14 amino acids. The V end was cut by 4 bases, the J end by 15 bases, with 22 bases between. Germline V gene data show CDR1 as MDHEN and CDR2 as SYDVKM. The donors gave bone marrow, and they were healthy. This receptor was taken from a woman between 55 and 75 years old in good health and CMV-seropositive. The V call is TRBV28, the J call TRBJ2-1; possible D gene TRBD2, 5 bases. The sample consisted of PBMCs. The CDR3 reads CASSSSVGRTPLFF. The CDR3 DNA sequence: TGTGCCAGCAGTTCCTCAGTTGGACGGACTCCACTGTTCTTC.